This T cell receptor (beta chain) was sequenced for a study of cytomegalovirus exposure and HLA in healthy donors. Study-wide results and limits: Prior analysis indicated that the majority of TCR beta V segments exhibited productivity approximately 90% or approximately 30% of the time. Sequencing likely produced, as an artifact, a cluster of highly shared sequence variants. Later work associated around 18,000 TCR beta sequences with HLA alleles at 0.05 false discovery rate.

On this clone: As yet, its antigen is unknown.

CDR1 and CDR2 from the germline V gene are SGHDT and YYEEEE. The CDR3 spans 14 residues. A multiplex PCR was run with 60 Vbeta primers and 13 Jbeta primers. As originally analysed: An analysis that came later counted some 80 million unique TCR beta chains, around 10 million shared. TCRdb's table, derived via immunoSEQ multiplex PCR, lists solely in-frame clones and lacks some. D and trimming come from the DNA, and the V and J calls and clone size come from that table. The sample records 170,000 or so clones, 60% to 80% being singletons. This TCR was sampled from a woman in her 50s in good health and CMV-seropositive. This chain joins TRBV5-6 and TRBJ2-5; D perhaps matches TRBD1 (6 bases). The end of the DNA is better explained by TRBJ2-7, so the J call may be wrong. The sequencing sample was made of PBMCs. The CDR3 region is CASSTGTNTYEQYF. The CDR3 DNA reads TGTGCCAGCAGCACTGGGACAAATACCTACGAGCAGTACTTC.